Shown below are 19 T cell receptor beta chains from a single sample sequenced in a study of T cell responses to AZD1222 COVID-19 vaccine (dated by TCRdb to the early 2020s). Library creation used the immunoSEQ multiplex PCR assay. TCRdb retrieved this table from immuneACCESS and kept in-frame rearrangements only. Not all clones are present; in checked studies, unresolved V genes account for under half, and no reason is known for the remainder. The sample table holds about 110,000 clones, of which 91% were seen once. Jointly, the top ten make up roughly a fifth of the sample. Explained via the paper, the time point label denotes: baseline before first vaccination. Sample: peripheral blood, taken on day 0 of AZD1222 vaccination. All receptors derive from an adult in good health.

The chain links TRBV6-2 or TRBV6-3 to TRBJ1-2; D is undetermined. The CDR3 sequence is 13 residues long. V was pared by 6 bases and J by 3 bases, with 11 bases between. The germline V gene has CDR1 MNHEY and CDR2 SVGEGT. CDR3 sequence: CASSVKWDYGYTF. CDR3 in DNA: TGTGCCAGCAGCGTTAAATGGGACTATGGCTACACCTTC.

This rearrangement joins TRBV7-8 to TRBJ2-7; TRBD1 agrees at 8 bases. CDR3 length: 15 amino acids. Germline CDR1 and CDR2: SGHVS and FQNEAQ. The ends lost 1 base at V and 2 bases at J; junction bases unmatched: 4. The CDR3 here is CASSLGLGQAYEQYF. DNA for the CDR3: TGTGCCAGCAGCTTAGGGTTGGGACAGGCCTACGAGCAGTACTTC.

The chain employs TRBV2 and TRBJ1-3; tentative D call: TRBD1 (6 bases). The CDR3 runs 13 residues. V lost 0 bases, J lost 8 bases, and 8 bases lay in between. CDR1 and CDR2 from the germline V gene are SNHLY and FYNNEI. CDR3 sequence: CASSEARGYTIYF. As DNA, the CDR3 is TGTGCCAGCAGTGAAGCAAGGGGGTACACCATATATTTT.

V and J are TRBV12-1 and TRBJ2-5; the table's TRBD2 call for D was not verified on the DNA. TRBV12-1 is marked as a pseudogene. The CDR3 consists of 16 residues. The CDR3 sequence is CASSSDRRLAGGCQYF. CDR3 bases: TGTGCCAGCAGCTCAGATCGTAGGCTAGCGGGGGGGTGCCAGTACTTC.

This chain uses TRBV19 with TRBJ1-5, with D possibly matching TRBD1 (5 bases). With 4 bases removed from V and 5 bases from J, the gap between germline ends came to 15 bases. In germline, CDR1 is LNHDA, CDR2 SQIVND (reference sequence). The CDR3 covers 15 residues. The CDR3 DNA sequence: TGTGCCAGTAGTACAGACTCCAGGGAACATCAGCCCCAGCATTTT. Encoded protein: CASSTDSREHQPQHF.

The rearrangement uses TRBV4-1 and TRBJ2-1; the D gene is possibly TRBD1 (5 bases). The CDR3 spans 16 residues. The germline V gene has CDR1 MGHRA and CDR2 YSYEKL. V was pared by 4 bases and J by 0 bases, with 13 bases between. The CDR3 coding sequence is TGCGCCAGCAGCCGCCAATACGACAGCTCCTACAATGAGCAGTTCTTC. It yields the protein CASSRQYDSSYNEQFF.

V gene TRBV5-1 combines with J gene TRBJ1-1; D gene uncertain. The V gene's germline CDR1 is SGHRS and CDR2 YFSETQ. The CDR3 totals 12 residues. The V gene lost 5 bases and the J gene lost 1 base, with 6 bases spanning the gap. The CDR3 spells CASSFENTEAFF. The CDR3 region has the DNA TGCGCCAGCAGTTTTGAGAACACTGAAGCTTTCTTT.

The V call is TRBV10-3, the J call TRBJ2-1; D is unclear. V was cut by 0 bases and J by 6 bases, with 9 bases left in between. Germline V CDR1 and CDR2: ENHRY, SYGVKD. The CDR3 runs to 14 residues. The CDR3 DNA reads TGTGCCATCAGTGAGTCGACTCCGGGCAATGAGCAGTTCTTC. Protein: CAISESTPGNEQFF.

The chain has TRBV9 and TRBJ2-1; 9 nucleotides align to TRBD2. The V gene end was trimmed by 4 bases and the J gene end by 6 bases; junction bases not matched to a gene: 11. Germline V CDR1 and CDR2: SGDLS, YYNGEE. The CDR3 consists of 16 residues. CDR3 nucleotide sequence: TGTGCCAGCAGCCCCTATCTGAGCGGGGGGCTCAATGAGCAGTTCTTC. This translates into CASSPYLSGGLNEQFF.

The gene calls are TRBV11-2 and TRBJ2-7; 7 bases match TRBD1. The germline V gene has CDR1 SGHAT and CDR2 FQNNGV. V dropped 5 bases and J dropped 4; count of bases not matched to a gene: 14. This CDR3 contains 16 residues. The CDR3 here is CASSAGEWDSLYEQYF. Written as DNA, the CDR3 is TGTGCCAGCAGCGCAGGGGAGTGGGACAGCCTATACGAGCAGTACTTC.

V is TRBV24-1 and J is TRBJ2-3; no clear D. V was clipped by 4 bases and J by 0 bases, with 16 bases between them. Germline V gene lookup returns CDR1 KGHDR and CDR2 SFDVKD. The CDR3 has 17 residues. CDR3 loop: CATSDPDPATSTDTQYF. In DNA, the CDR3 is TGTGCCACCAGTGACCCTGACCCAGCCACTAGCACAGATACGCAGTATTTT.

V gene TRBV6-6 combines with J gene TRBJ1-1; D remains ambiguous. The CDR3 loop spans 13 amino acids. In germline, CDR1 is MNHNY, CDR2 SVGAGI (reference sequence). With 8 bases removed from V and 1 base from J, the gap between germline ends came to 11 bases. CDR3 sequence: CASRPGTNTEAFF. DNA for the CDR3: TGTGCCAGCCGTCCGGGAACGAACACTGAAGCTTTCTTT.

The chain links TRBV5-1 to TRBJ1-1, with D possibly matching TRBD1 (6 bases). This CDR3 region has 13 residues. The V gene's germline CDR1 is SGHRS and CDR2 YFSETQ. V was trimmed by 2 bases and J by 5 bases, leaving 10 bases between them. This CDR3 is CASSLQGGTEAFF. The CDR3 bases are TGCGCCAGCAGCTTACAGGGAGGGACTGAAGCTTTCTTT.

This clone was seen just once. V is TRBV6-5 and J is TRBJ1-5; D perhaps matches TRBD1 (5 bases). There are 14 residues in the CDR3. Germline CDR1 is MNHEY and CDR2 is SVGAGI. Deletions cut 10 bases from V and 1 base from J, with 14 bases between. The CDR3 loop reads CAIRQGTSNQPQHF. CDR3 DNA sequence: TGTGCCATCAGGCAGGGTACAAGCAATCAGCCCCAGCATTTT.

This sequence joins TRBV5-6 and TRBJ1-2; D remains unclear. Germline V gives CDR1 SGHDT, CDR2 YYEEEE. The CDR3 contains 14 residues. V shed 0 bases and J shed 2 bases, with 8 bases lying between them. CDR3 nucleotides: TGTGCCAGCAGCTTGGACATATTAAACTATGGCTACACCTTC. It codes for CASSLDILNYGYTF.

The chain joins TRBV6-2 or TRBV6-3 to TRBJ2-7; D is possibly TRBD1 (6 bases). This CDR3 is built from 14 residues. V was clipped by 4 bases and J by 4 bases, with 14 bases between them. The germline V gene encodes CDR1 MNHEY and CDR2 SVGEGT. The CDR3 coding sequence is TGTGCCAGCAGTTTGGACCTACAGGGTTACGAGCAGTACTTC. This encodes CASSLDLQGYEQYF.

The J gene is TRBJ1-1, the V gene TRBV27, with a tentative D call TRBD1 (6 bases). V lost 8 bases and J 3 bases, leaving 16 bases between the germline ends. CDR1 and CDR2 from the germline V gene are MNHEY and SMNVEV (reference sequence). The CDR3 consists of 14 residues. CDR3 nucleotides: TGTGCCAGCGGCTTGGAGAGGGGGGACACTGAAGCTTTCTTT. Amino acids: CASGLERGDTEAFF.

This chain links TRBV6-2 or TRBV6-3 with TRBJ1-2; D gene unclear. The CDR3 consists of 13 residues. V lost 5 bases and J lost 0, with 7 bases in between. Germline loops: CDR1 MNHEY, CDR2 SVGEGT. The CDR3 nucleotides read TGTGCCAGCAGTCTGTTGCCTAACTATGGCTACACCTTC. Protein: CASSLLPNYGYTF.

CDR3 sequence reads: CASSLDTPDYEQYF. CDR3 DNA sequence: TGTGCCAGCAGCTTGGATACACCAGACTACGAGCAGTACTTC. The chain combines TRBV7-2 with TRBJ2-7; D is unresolved. The ends were cut back, 3 bases at V and 3 bases at J, with 12 bases in the middle. CDR3 length equals 14 residues. Germline assignment: CDR1 SGHTA and CDR2 FQGNSA.